This T cell receptor (beta chain) appears in the sequencing data of a study of T-cell memory formation after mild COVID-19. Study-wide results and limits: Clones which contracted sat mainly in CM and EM if CD4+, and in EMRA if CD8+.

With constant-segment primers, 5'RACE yielded cDNA libraries of TCR alpha and TCR beta that carried sample barcodes and UMIs. MiXCR, run by TCRdb on the 5' RACE reads, gives a single entry per CDR3 protein. The sample consists of around 320,000 distinct CDR3 sequences, around 28% of them appearing once. Worth noting for this clonotype: Its specificity is unknown.

Trimming stripped 1 base from V and 5 bases from J, with 12 bases between. Germline CDR1 reads SGHAT; CDR2 reads FQNNGV. This CDR3 spans 14 amino acids. This receptor was identified in an adult woman who had mild COVID-19 (a few samples of this study predate the infection). Cell type and time point are not known. V and J are TRBV11-2 and TRBJ2-7; D unclear. The sample comprised PBMCs or a T cell subset sorted from them (not recorded which). The CDR3 nucleotides are TGTGCCAGCAGCTTAGTACGCGGTGGCAACGAGCAGTACTTC. The encoded protein is CASSLVRGGNEQYF.